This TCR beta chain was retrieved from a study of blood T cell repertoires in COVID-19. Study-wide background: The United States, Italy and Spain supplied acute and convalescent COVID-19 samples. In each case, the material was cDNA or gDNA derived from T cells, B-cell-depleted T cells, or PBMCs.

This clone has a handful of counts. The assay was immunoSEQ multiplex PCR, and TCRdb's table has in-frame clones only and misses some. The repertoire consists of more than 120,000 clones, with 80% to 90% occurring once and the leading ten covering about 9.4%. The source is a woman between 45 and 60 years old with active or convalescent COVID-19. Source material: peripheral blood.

CDR3 nucleotide sequence: TGTGCCAGTAGTTTGGACAGGAACTATGGCTACACCTTC. Translation: CASSLDRNYGYTF. The chain is built from TRBV19 and TRBJ1-2, with 7 bases lining up with TRBD1. With V trimmed by 5 bases and J by 2 bases, 2 bases remained unmatched. The CDR3 extends over 13 amino acids. Germline values: CDR1 LNHDA, CDR2 SQIVND (reference sequence).